This TCR beta chain stems from a study of naive and memory T cell subsets. TCR cDNA received a 3' ligated oligonucleotide that carried a UMI. The table lists this clonotype with a few counts. V lost 5 bases and J lost 4; bases outside the gene matches: 10. The germline gives CDR1 DFQATT, CDR2 SNEGSKA (reference sequence). The CDR3 runs 15 residues. The SP2 primer and nested alpha and beta constant region primers amplified ligated cDNA in four rounds. One entry per CDR3 protein, called by TCRdb with MiXCR from the 5' RACE reads. The sample records 25,000 to 35,000 distinct CDR3 sequences, approximately 16% being singletons.

This chain connects TRBV20-1 to TRBJ1-5, with TRBD1 identical over 8 bases. The clonotype was recovered from a female donor in good health. CDR3 sequence (DNA): TGCAGTGCTTTCCCCGGACAGGGAGGTAATCAGCCCCAGCATTTT. Translation gives CSAFPGQGGNQPQHF.